A single sample gave rise to the 17 T cell receptor beta chains below, sequenced in a study of T-cell reconstitution after alpha-beta-depleted transplantation in children. Unique molecular identifiers were incorporated when the TCRbeta library was constructed. From the PCR reads, TCRdb called clonotypes with MiXCR, one entry per CDR3 protein. In the table there are 120,000 to 150,000 distinct CDR3 sequences, around 8.8% of which are singletons. Sequenced here: PBMCs, mostly from graft donor cells, sampled 180 days after TCRalphabeta/CD19-depleted stem cell transplant. The receptor source for this set is a female patient aged 2-10 years who had a stem cell transplant for congenital amegakaryocytic thrombocytopenia, so the T cells may come from the graft donor.

This clonotype was picked up many times. This chain joins TRBV9 and TRBJ2-3; 10 bases match TRBD1. Germline CDR1 SGDLS, CDR2 YYNGEE. The CDR3 is made up of 14 amino acids. V gave up 4 bases and J gave up 6 bases; unmatched junction bases: 5. The CDR3 DNA reads as TGTGCCAGCAGCCCGGGACAGGGGTTTGATACGCAGTATTTT. It specifies CASSPGQGFDTQYF.

In this sample, this clonotype turned up a few times. This chain links TRBV7-3 with TRBJ2-3, with 10 bases aligning to TRBD2. Losses at the gene ends were 0 bases for V and 4 bases for J; bases not matched to a gene: 7. The length of the CDR3 is 17 residues. CDR1 SGHTA and CDR2 FQGTGA come from the germline V gene. CDR3 protein: CASSLTSGRAHPDTQYF. DNA of the CDR3: TGTGCCAGCAGCTTAACAAGCGGGAGGGCTCATCCAGATACGCAGTATTTT.

The chain recombines TRBV10-3 with TRBJ2-5; tentative D call: TRBD1 (6 bases). The CDR3 runs 14 residues. Germline V CDR1 and CDR2: ENHRY, SYGVKD. V was shortened by 4 bases and J by 2 bases, with 11 bases between the two germline ends. As DNA, the CDR3 is TGTGCCATCAGTGGATGGACAGAACAAGAGACCCAGTACTTC. Residues: CAISGWTEQETQYF.

V usage is TRBV29-1 and J usage is TRBJ2-3, with 9 nucleotides matching TRBD2. This CDR3 comprises 14 residues. Germline loops: CDR1 SQVTM, CDR2 ANQGSEA. V gave up 4 bases and J gave up 5 bases; unmatched junction bases: 7. In DNA, the CDR3 is TGCAGCGTTGCGATAGCGGGAGTTGTAGATACGCAGTATTTT. It is translated as CSVAIAGVVDTQYF.

Details on this clonotype: This could be a read error, since a much larger clone is one nucleotide away. The V gene is TRBV12-3 or TRBV12-4, the J gene TRBJ1-6, with 8 bases fitting TRBD1. The J segment lost 9 bases and the V segment lost 2 bases, leaving 3 bases of the junction unmatched. The CDR3 consists of 14 residues. In DNA form, the CDR3 reads TGTGCCAGCAGTTTACACAGGGGGTCTTCACCCCTCCACTTT. Protein product: CASSLHRGSSPLHF.

This clonotype was observed at least ten times. The chain carries TRBV20-1 and TRBJ2-5, with D possibly TRBD2 on 6 matching bases. The length of the CDR3 is 13 residues. The germline gives CDR1 DFQATT, CDR2 SNEGSKA (reference sequence). V lost 5 bases and J lost 3, with 13 bases in between. The DNA for the CDR3 is TGCAGTGCTCTCCGGGACTCAGAAGAGACCCAGTACTTC. This sequence encodes CSALRDSEETQYF.

This clonotype was counted between two and nine times. The chain joins TRBV5-1 to TRBJ2-3, with D unclear. The CDR3 runs to 17 residues. From germline, CDR1 is SGHRS and CDR2 YFSETQ. V was pared by 0 bases and J by 0 bases, with 14 bases between. The CDR3 here is CASSLGMQTLSTDTQYF. DNA of the CDR3: TGCGCCAGCAGCTTGGGTATGCAGACACTTAGCACAGATACGCAGTATTTT.

The chain carries TRBV20-1 and TRBJ2-3, with D unresolved. Germline assignment: CDR1 DFQATT and CDR2 SNEGSKA (reference sequence). Trimming left V 0 bases short and J 8 bases short, with 6 bases between. This CDR3 spans 11 amino acids. CDR3 residues: CSARDATTQYF. In DNA, the CDR3 is TGCAGTGCTAGAGATGCAACTACGCAGTATTTT.

This clonotype was counted many times. The chain has TRBV5-1 and TRBJ2-7; D is perhaps TRBD2 (7 bases). The V gene's germline CDR1 is SGHRS and CDR2 YFSETQ. The CDR3 runs to 15 residues. The V end was cut by 4 bases, the J end by 5 bases, with 19 bases between. CDR3 in amino acids: CASSVLLGGQHEQYF. DNA for the CDR3: TGCGCCAGCAGCGTGCTACTCGGGGGGCAACACGAGCAGTACTTC.

This clonotype has only a few counts. In nucleotides, the CDR3 is TGTGCCAGCAGTTTCCGGCAGGGTCCGGATGAGCAGTTCTTC. As protein: CASSFRQGPDEQFF. The V call is TRBV27, the J call TRBJ2-1, with D possibly TRBD1 on 5 matching bases. The germline V gene has CDR1 MNHEY and CDR2 SMNVEV (reference sequence). This CDR3 is 14 amino acids long. Trimming removed 3 bases from V and 8 bases from J, with 14 bases in between.

This clonotype came up many times. The chain joins TRBV20-1 to TRBJ2-1; 10 nucleotides agree with TRBD2. Germline V lookup: CDR1 DFQATT, CDR2 SNEGSKA (reference sequence). This CDR3 contains 15 residues. The V gene end was trimmed by 0 bases and the J gene end by 7 bases; junction bases not matched to a gene: 6. The CDR3 loop reads CSARDLAGVGNEQFF. The CDR3 nucleotides read TGCAGTGCTAGAGATCTAGCGGGAGTAGGGAATGAGCAGTTCTTC.

This clonotype showed up just a few times. This chain joins TRBV6-5 and TRBJ2-7; the match to TRBD2 covers 10 bases. Unmatched junction bases numbered 5, after V lost 1 base and J lost 5 bases. This CDR3 comprises 15 residues. Germline V gene lookup returns CDR1 MNHEY and CDR2 SVGAGI. The CDR3 DNA follows: TGTGCCAGCAGTTACTTAGCGGGAGGACTGGACGAGCAGTACTTC. Its protein product is CASSYLAGGLDEQYF.

This clonotype has a count of ten or more. The chain uses TRBV7-9 and TRBJ2-5; 12 bases line up with TRBD2. Germline lookup yields CDR1 SEHNR and CDR2 FQNEAQ (reference sequence). With 5 bases clipped from V and 1 base from J, the junction kept 5 bases outside the gene matches. The CDR3 contains 16 residues. CDR3 DNA sequence: TGTGCCAGCAGCCGACGGACTAGCGGGATCCAAGAGACCCAGTACTTC. Translation: CASSRRTSGIQETQYF.

This chain uses TRBV28 with TRBJ2-7; no definite D call. Germline V gene lookup returns CDR1 MDHEN and CDR2 SYDVKM. The CDR3 contains 14 residues. V dropped 1 base and J dropped 2 bases, with 9 bases sitting between them. CDR3 nucleotide sequence: TGTGCCAGCAGTTTATTCTCCAAAACCTACGAGCAGTACTTC. Its translation: CASSLFSKTYEQYF.

V usage is TRBV7-6 and J usage is TRBJ2-7; the match to TRBD1 covers 9 bases. V was clipped by 1 base and J by 4 bases; unmatched bases: 5. CDR3 length: 15 residues. Germline V gene data show CDR1 as SGHVS and CDR2 as FNYEAQ. CDR3 nucleotide sequence: TGTGCCAGCAGCTTAGAGGTTGGGACAGGGTACGAGCAGTACTTC. Translation: CASSLEVGTGYEQYF.

The chain couples TRBV10-3 to TRBJ2-7, with D perhaps assigned TRBD1 or TRBD2 (5 bases each). V was shortened by 6 bases and J by 0 bases, with 12 bases between the two germline ends. The V gene's germline CDR1 is ENHRY and CDR2 SYGVKD. This CDR3 is 14 amino acids long. CDR3 in DNA: TGTGCCATCAGGGGGACGGAGAGCTCCTACGAGCAGTACTTC. Translated: CAIRGTESSYEQYF.

Only a few counts were recorded for this clonotype. V and J are TRBV6-5 and TRBJ1-2; D call uncertain. Per germline, CDR1 MNHEY and CDR2 SVGAGI. Trimming stripped 2 bases from V and 2 bases from J, with 9 bases between. The CDR3 is made up of 14 amino acids. CDR3 protein: CASSYLSRNYGYTF. In DNA, the CDR3 is TGTGCCAGCAGTTACCTCTCAAGAAACTATGGCTACACCTTC.